The 3 T cell receptor beta chains reported below all come from one sample, sequenced in a study of blood T cell repertoires in COVID-19. Only in-frame clones appear in the TCRdb table, and some are missing; sequencing was by immunoSEQ multiplex PCR. The table lists under 300,000 clones, roughly 80% of them singletons. The sequenced sample was peripheral blood. The receptor set was obtained from a woman in her forties with active or convalescent COVID-19.

The chain joins TRBV6-1 to TRBJ2-5; the D gene is possibly TRBD1 (6 bases). V lost 0 bases and J 6 bases, leaving 20 bases between the germline ends. CDR1 and CDR2 from the germline V gene are MNHNS and SASEGT. There are 17 residues in the CDR3. The CDR3 protein is CASSEAFITGLGKTQYF. CDR3 in DNA: TGTGCCAGCAGTGAAGCTTTTATCACAGGGCTAGGGAAGACCCAGTACTTC.

A note on this clone: Other nucleotide sequences in the sample specify the same CDR3. The V and J genes are TRBV9 and TRBJ1-5; 7 bases map to TRBD1. From germline, CDR1 is SGDLS and CDR2 YYNGEE. J lost 1 base, V lost 0 bases, and 1 base had no gene match. The CDR3 extends over 15 amino acids. CDR3 in DNA: TGTGCCAGCAGCGTAGAGGGGGCCAGCAATCAGCCCCAGCATTTT. It specifies CASSVEGASNQPQHF.

This rearrangement joins TRBV19 to TRBJ2-1; D remains unclear. The CDR3 loop spans 13 amino acids. Germline CDR1 reads LNHDA; CDR2 reads SQIVND (reference sequence). Deletions cut 6 bases from V and 3 bases from J, with 9 bases between. This CDR3 reads CASREPNYNEQFF. The DNA of the CDR3 is TGTGCCAGTAGAGAGCCTAACTACAATGAGCAGTTCTTC.